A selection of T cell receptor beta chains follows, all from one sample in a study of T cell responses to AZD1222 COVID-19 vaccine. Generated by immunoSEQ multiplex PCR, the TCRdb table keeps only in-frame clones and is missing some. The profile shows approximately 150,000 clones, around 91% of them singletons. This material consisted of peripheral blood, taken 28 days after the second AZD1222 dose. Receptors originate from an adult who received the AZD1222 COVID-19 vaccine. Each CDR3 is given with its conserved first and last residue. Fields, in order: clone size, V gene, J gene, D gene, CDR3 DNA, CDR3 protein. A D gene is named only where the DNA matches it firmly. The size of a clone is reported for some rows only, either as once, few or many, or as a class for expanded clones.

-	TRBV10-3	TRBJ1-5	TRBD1	TGTGCCAACAAGACCCGCGACAGGGGTAGCAATCAGCCCCAGCATTTT	CANKTRDRGSNQPQHF
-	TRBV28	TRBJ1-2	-	TGTGCCAGCAGACCCGGGACCTATGGCTACACCTTC	CASRPGTYGYTF
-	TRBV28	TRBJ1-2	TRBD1	TGTGCCAGTAGACAGGGGCAGAAACTCGGCTACACCTTC	CASRQGQKLGYTF
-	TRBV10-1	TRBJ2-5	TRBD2	TGCGCCAGCAGTGAGTCGTGGAGCGGGGGCCAAGAGACCCAGTACTTC	CASSESWSGGQETQYF
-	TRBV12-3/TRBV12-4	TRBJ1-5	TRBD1	TGTGCCAGCAGCTCGGACAGGGTTCAGCCCCAGCATTTT	CASSSDRVQPQHF
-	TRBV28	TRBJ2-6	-	TGTGCCAGCCTACAGCTCTCCTCTGGGGCCAACGTCCTGACTTTC	CASLQLSSGANVLTF
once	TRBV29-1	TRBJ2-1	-	TGCAGCGTTGAAAGGGCCAACAATGAGCAGTTCTTC	CSVERANNEQFF
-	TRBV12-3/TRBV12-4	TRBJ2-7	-	TGTGCCACCAGTTCGAAGCCCTACGAGCAGTACTTC	CATSSKPYEQYF
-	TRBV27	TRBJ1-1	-	TGTGCCAGCAGTTTAGGGGGTGGGAGCACTGAAGCTTTCTTT	CASSLGGGSTEAFF
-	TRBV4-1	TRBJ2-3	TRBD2	TGCGCCAGCAGCCGAGTAGCGGGAACCACCCCAGATACGCAGTATTTT	CASSRVAGTTPDTQYF
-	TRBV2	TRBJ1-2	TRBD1	TGTGCCAGCAGTGACACCGGGACAGCCCTCTCTGGCTACACCTTC	CASSDTGTALSGYTF
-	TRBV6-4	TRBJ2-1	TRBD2	TGTGCCAGCAGTGAGGAGGCGGGGGGGCGTAATGAGCAGTTCTTC	CASSEEAGGRNEQFF
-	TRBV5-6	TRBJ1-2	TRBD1	TGTGCCAGCAGCTGGAGACAGGGATGGAACTATGGCTACACCTTC	CASSWRQGWNYGYTF
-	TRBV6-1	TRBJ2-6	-	TGTGCCAGCAGTGAAGCAGGGTTAGGTGATGGGGCCAACGTCCTGACTTTC	CASSEAGLGDGANVLTF
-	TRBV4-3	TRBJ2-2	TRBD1	TGCGCCAGCAGCCAAGATTATCTTTTTGGGACAGGGGACACCGGGGAGCTGTTTTTT	CASSQDYLFGTGDTGELFF
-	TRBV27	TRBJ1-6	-	TGTGCCAGCAGTCGAACCCAGGGGCCATTTTCCTATAATTCACCCCTCCACTTT	CASSRTQGPFSYNSPLHF
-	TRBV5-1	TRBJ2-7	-	TGCGCCAGCAGCCACACCGACGGGGACTACGAGCAGTACTTC	CASSHTDGDYEQYF
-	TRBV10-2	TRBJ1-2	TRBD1	TGCGCCAGCAGGGTGACAGGGAGAAACTATGGCTACACCTTC	CASRVTGRNYGYTF
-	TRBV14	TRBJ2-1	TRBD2	TGTGCCAGCAGCCAAGTTTGGCGGGGGAGCTCCTACAATGAGCAGTTCTTC	CASSQVWRGSSYNEQFF
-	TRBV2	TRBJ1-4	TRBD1	TGTGCCAGCAGTTTTGAACAGGGGGCTAGTGAAAAACTGTTTTTT	CASSFEQGASEKLFF
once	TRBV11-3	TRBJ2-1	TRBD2	TGTGCCAGCGCGGCGGGGGGGCTCTCGGGTGAGCAGTTCTTC	CASAAGGLSGEQFF
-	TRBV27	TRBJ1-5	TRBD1	TGTGCCAGCAGTGCTACTCACTCCAGGGGGAGCAATCAGCCCCAGCATTTT	CASSATHSRGSNQPQHF
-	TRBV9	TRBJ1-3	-	TGTGCCAGCAGCGTAACGGGGTCCGCTGGAAACACCATATATTTT	CASSVTGSAGNTIYF
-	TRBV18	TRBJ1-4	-	TGTGCCAGCTCACTAGGGGCGGCAACAACTAATGAAAAACTGTTTTTT	CASSLGAATTNEKLFF
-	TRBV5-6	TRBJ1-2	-	TGTGCCAGCAGCTCAGGGGTTCGGGGTGGCTACACCTTC	CASSSGVRGGYTF
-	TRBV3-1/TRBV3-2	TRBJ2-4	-	TGTGCCAGCAGCCGCCTCTTTGCGGGGATAGCCAAAAACATTCAGTACTTC	CASSRLFAGIAKNIQYF
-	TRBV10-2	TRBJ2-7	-	TGCGCCAGCGGAGCCTTCACGGGGTACGAGCAGTACTTC	CASGAFTGYEQYF
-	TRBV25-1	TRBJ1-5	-	TGTGCCAGTTGTAAGACGGGGTTCAATCAGCCCCAGCATTTT	CASCKTGFNQPQHF
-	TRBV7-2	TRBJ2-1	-	TGTGCCAGCAGCTTAGCTAAGTACAATGAGCAGTTCTTC	CASSLAKYNEQFF
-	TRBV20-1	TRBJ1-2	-	TGCAGTGCTGGCCGATACGATGGCTACACCTTC	CSAGRYDGYTF
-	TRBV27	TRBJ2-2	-	TGTGCCAGCAGTTTATTTCTGGCCCCCGCGAACACCGGGGAGCTGTTTTTT	CASSLFLAPANTGELFF
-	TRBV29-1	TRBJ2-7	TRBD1	TGCAGCGTTCGGACAGGATCCCTTTCCGAGCAGTACTTC	CSVRTGSLSEQYF
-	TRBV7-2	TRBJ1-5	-	TGTGCCAGCAGCTCCCGGACAGCCAATCAGCCCCAGCATTTT	CASSSRTANQPQHF
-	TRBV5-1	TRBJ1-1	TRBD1	TGCGCCAGCAGCTTGATGACAGGGGGGGACACTGAAGCTTTCTTT	CASSLMTGGDTEAFF
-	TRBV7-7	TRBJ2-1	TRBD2	TGTGCTAGCAGCTTACAGCGGGGGGGCCGAAGTGAGCAGTTCTTC	CASSLQRGGRSEQFF
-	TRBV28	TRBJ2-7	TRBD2	TGTGCCAGCAGTTTATACGGGACTAGGAAAATTGAGCAGTACTTC	CASSLYGTRKIEQYF
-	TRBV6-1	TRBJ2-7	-	TGTGCCAGCAGTGAAGCCCCGGGGCCCTACGAGCAGTACTTC	CASSEAPGPYEQYF
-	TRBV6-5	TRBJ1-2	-	TGTGCCAGCAGTTACTCTCCCGCTAACTATGGCTACACCTTC	CASSYSPANYGYTF
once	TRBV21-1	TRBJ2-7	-	TGTGCCAGCAGCAAGGGGCACATTCTAGCCGAATACGAGCAGTACTTC	CASSKGHILAEYEQYF
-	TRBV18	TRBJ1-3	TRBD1	TGTGCCAGCTCAAATACAGGGGCCCGAGGAAACACCATATATTTT	CASSNTGARGNTIYF
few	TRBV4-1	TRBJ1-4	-	TGCGCCAGCAGCCAGTCTTGGCAGTCAACTAATGAAAAACTGTTTTTT	CASSQSWQSTNEKLFF
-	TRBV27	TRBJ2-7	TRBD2	TGTGCCAGCAGTTTGACTAGCGGGGGTAATGTCGAGCAGTACTTC	CASSLTSGGNVEQYF
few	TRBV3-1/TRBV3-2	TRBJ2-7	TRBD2	TGTGCCAGCAGCCCGGCGGGACTAGCGGACTACGAGCAGTACTTC	CASSPAGLADYEQYF